Reported below is one TCR beta chain. No antigen is known for it. PCR was performed using 60 Vbeta and 13 Jbeta primers. The data were produced by immunoSEQ multiplex PCR, yet TCRdb's version contains in-frame clones alone and is incomplete. The sample records about 150,000 clones, about 85% being singletons. CDR3 length: 16 residues. V lost 7 bases, J lost 7 bases, and 17 bases stayed unmatched. Germline CDR1 and CDR2: MDHEN and SYDVKM. The source of the sample is a study of cytomegalovirus exposure and HLA in healthy donors. Study information: HLA-typed donors were the source of around 87 million unique TCRs, which an early data release held. Study findings and constraints: Both high specificity and high sensitivity reportedly marked the classifier's diagnosis of cytomegalovirus status. A later analysis, which compared TCR beta chains of equal frequency, found the HLA-associated ones more clonally expanded.

This TCR came from a woman aged 18-29 years in good health and CMV-seronegative. The sequenced sample was PBMCs. The V gene is TRBV28, the J gene TRBJ2-7, with 9 bases fitting TRBD1. DNA of the CDR3: TGTGCCAGCATTGTGTCCGGGACAGGGTCCTCTTATGAGCAGTACTTC. This encodes CASIVSGTGSSYEQYF.